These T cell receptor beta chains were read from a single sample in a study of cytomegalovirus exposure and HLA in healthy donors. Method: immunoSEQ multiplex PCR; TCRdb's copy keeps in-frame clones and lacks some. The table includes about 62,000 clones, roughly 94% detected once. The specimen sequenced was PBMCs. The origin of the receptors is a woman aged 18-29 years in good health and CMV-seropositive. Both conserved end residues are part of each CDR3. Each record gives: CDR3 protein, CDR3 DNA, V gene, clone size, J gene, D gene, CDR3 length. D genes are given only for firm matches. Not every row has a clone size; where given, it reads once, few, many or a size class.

CDR3 protein: CASSPAGAINEQYF
CDR3 DNA: TGTGCCAGCAGTCCGGCAGGGGCAATAAACGAGCAGTACTTC
V gene: TRBV28
clone size: -
J gene: TRBJ2-7
D gene: -
CDR3 length: 14

CDR3 protein: CASSISVGRETEAFF
CDR3 DNA: TGTGCCAGTAGTATCAGTGTAGGCCGGGAGACGGAAGCTTTCTTT
V gene: TRBV19
clone size: -
J gene: TRBJ1-1
D gene: -
CDR3 length: 15

CDR3 protein: CASSLGRSGDYNEQFF
CDR3 DNA: TGCGCCAGCAGTCTGGGACGTAGCGGGGACTACAATGAGCAGTTCTTC
V gene: TRBV5-1
clone size: -
J gene: TRBJ2-1
D gene: TRBD2
CDR3 length: 16

CDR3 protein: CASSYSFSGSRDTQYF
CDR3 DNA: TGTGCCAGCAGTTACTCCTTTAGCGGGAGTAGGGATACGCAGTATTTT
V gene: TRBV6-5
clone size: -
J gene: TRBJ2-3
D gene: TRBD2
CDR3 length: 16

CDR3 protein: CAISGLGRSGNTIYF
CDR3 DNA: TGTGCCATCAGTGGTTTAGGGAGATCTGGAAACACCATATATTTT
V gene: TRBV10-3
clone size: -
J gene: TRBJ1-3
D gene: -
CDR3 length: 15

CDR3 protein: CSARGYYEQYF
CDR3 DNA: TGCAGTGCGCGCGGGTACTACGAGCAGTACTTC
V gene: TRBV20-1
clone size: -
J gene: TRBJ2-7
D gene: -
CDR3 length: 11

CDR3 protein: CASSHILLTENTEAFF
CDR3 DNA: TGTGCCAGCAGCCATATCCTCCTGACAGAGAACACTGAAGCTTTCTTT
V gene: TRBV7-8
clone size: once
J gene: TRBJ1-1
D gene: -
CDR3 length: 16

CDR3 protein: CASSPNPGVGNTIYF
CDR3 DNA: TGTGCCAGCAGCCCAAATCCAGGTGTCGGAAACACCATATATTTT
V gene: TRBV9
clone size: -
J gene: TRBJ1-3
D gene: -
CDR3 length: 15

CDR3 protein: CASSPTGVSTDTQYF
CDR3 DNA: TGTGCCAGCAGCCCGACAGGGGTTAGCACAGATACGCAGTATTTT
V gene: TRBV7-2
clone size: -
J gene: TRBJ2-3
D gene: TRBD1
CDR3 length: 15

CDR3 protein: CASSLSGSPGRSAETQYF
CDR3 DNA: TGTGCCAGCAGCTTAAGCGGGAGTCCGGGTCGTTCGGCAGAGACCCAGTACTTC
V gene: TRBV11-2
clone size: -
J gene: TRBJ2-5
D gene: TRBD2
CDR3 length: 18

CDR3 protein: CASSFGGEQYF
CDR3 DNA: TGTGCCAGCAGTTTCGGGGGCGAGCAGTACTTC
V gene: TRBV27
clone size: -
J gene: TRBJ2-7
D gene: -
CDR3 length: 11

CDR3 protein: CASIRPGLAGGQGTQYF
CDR3 DNA: TGTGCCAGCATCCGACCGGGACTAGCGGGGGGGCAAGGTACGCAGTATTTT
V gene: TRBV7-2
clone size: once
J gene: TRBJ2-3
D gene: TRBD2
CDR3 length: 17

CDR3 protein: CASSLGGANSPLHF
CDR3 DNA: TGTGCCAGCAGCCTTGGGGGGGCTAATTCACCCCTCCACTTT
V gene: TRBV14
clone size: -
J gene: TRBJ1-6
D gene: -
CDR3 length: 14

CDR3 protein: CASTEANYGYTF
CDR3 DNA: TGTGCCAGCACCGAGGCTAACTATGGCTACACCTTC
V gene: TRBV6-6
clone size: -
J gene: TRBJ1-2
D gene: -
CDR3 length: 12

CDR3 protein: CASSRRGENQPQHF
CDR3 DNA: TGTGCCAGCAGCCGGCGGGGGGAGAATCAGCCCCAGCATTTT
V gene: TRBV7-9
clone size: -
J gene: TRBJ1-5
D gene: -
CDR3 length: 14

CDR3 protein: CSAKQGQPQHF
CDR3 DNA: TGCAGTGCTAAACAGGGGCAGCCCCAGCATTTT
V gene: TRBV20-1
clone size: -
J gene: TRBJ1-5
D gene: TRBD1
CDR3 length: 11

CDR3 protein: CASSQVVDRLSGYTF
CDR3 DNA: TGCGCCAGCAGCCAAGTCGTCGACCGACTCTCTGGCTACACCTTC
V gene: TRBV4-1
clone size: -
J gene: TRBJ1-2
D gene: -
CDR3 length: 15

CDR3 protein: CASSIPGGTKYQETQYF
CDR3 DNA: TGTGCCAGCAGCATCCCGGGGGGGACAAAGTACCAAGAGACCCAGTACTTC
V gene: TRBV11-2
clone size: -
J gene: TRBJ2-5
D gene: TRBD2
CDR3 length: 17

CDR3 protein: CASRSGGTDTQYF
CDR3 DNA: TGTGCCAGCAGGTCAGGGGGCACAGATACGCAGTATTTT
V gene: TRBV6-5
clone size: -
J gene: TRBJ2-3
D gene: -
CDR3 length: 13

CDR3 protein: CASRDSSRTQYF
CDR3 DNA: TGTGCCAGCAGAGACTCCTCCCGTACGCAGTATTTT
V gene: TRBV6-5
clone size: -
J gene: TRBJ2-3
D gene: -
CDR3 length: 12

CDR3 protein: CASSQAAGGFYAFF
CDR3 DNA: TGCGCCAGCAGCCAAGCTGCAGGGGGCTTTTACGCTTTCTTT
V gene: TRBV4-1
clone size: -
J gene: TRBJ1-1
D gene: TRBD1
CDR3 length: 14

CDR3 protein: CASSSPVGELFF
CDR3 DNA: TGTGCCAGCAGCTCTCCAGTCGGGGAGCTGTTTTTT
V gene: TRBV28
clone size: -
J gene: TRBJ2-2
D gene: -
CDR3 length: 12

CDR3 protein: CASSYGGRWNEQFF
CDR3 DNA: TGTGCCAGCAGTTACGGCGGGAGGTGGAATGAGCAGTTCTTC
V gene: TRBV6-5
clone size: -
J gene: TRBJ2-1
D gene: TRBD2
CDR3 length: 14

CDR3 protein: CASSLAPGQGNNEQFF
CDR3 DNA: TGCGCCAGCAGCTTGGCGCCCGGACAGGGGAACAATGAGCAGTTCTTC
V gene: TRBV5-1
clone size: once
J gene: TRBJ2-1
D gene: TRBD1
CDR3 length: 16

CDR3 protein: CAWSTGHPLPQHF
CDR3 DNA: TGTGCCTGGAGCACTGGACATCCCCTGCCCCAGCATTTT
V gene: TRBV30
clone size: -
J gene: TRBJ1-5
D gene: -
CDR3 length: 13

CDR3 protein: CASSLGEGGLVFSTQYF
CDR3 DNA: TGTGCCAGCAGCTTAGGGGAGGGGGGCCTGGTGTTTTCTACGCAGTATTTT
V gene: TRBV11-2
clone size: once
J gene: TRBJ2-3
D gene: -
CDR3 length: 17

CDR3 protein: CSAPRRYEQYF
CDR3 DNA: TGCAGTGCTCCCAGAAGATACGAGCAGTACTTC
V gene: TRBV20-1
clone size: -
J gene: TRBJ2-7
D gene: -
CDR3 length: 11

CDR3 protein: CASSFQGTMRVRQFF
CDR3 DNA: TGTGCCAGCAGTTTTCAGGGGACAATGAGAGTTCGGCAGTTCTTC
V gene: TRBV27
clone size: -
J gene: TRBJ2-1
D gene: -
CDR3 length: 15

CDR3 protein: CASSLVPDRNTEAFF
CDR3 DNA: TGTGCCAGCAGCTTGGTCCCGGACAGGAACACTGAAGCTTTCTTT
V gene: TRBV5-5
clone size: -
J gene: TRBJ1-1
D gene: -
CDR3 length: 15

CDR3 protein: CSDTGGGYQETQYF
CDR3 DNA: TGCAGCGACACAGGGGGGGGGTACCAAGAGACCCAGTACTTC
V gene: TRBV29-1
clone size: -
J gene: TRBJ2-5
D gene: -
CDR3 length: 14

CDR3 protein: CASISLGAVDTEAFF
CDR3 DNA: TGTGCCAGCATTTCTTTGGGGGCTGTGGACACTGAAGCTTTCTTT
V gene: TRBV6-5
clone size: -
J gene: TRBJ1-1
D gene: -
CDR3 length: 15

CDR3 protein: CASSPQGNIRELFF
CDR3 DNA: TGCGCCAGCAGCCCCCAGGGGAATATCCGGGAGCTGTTTTTT
V gene: TRBV4-1
clone size: -
J gene: TRBJ2-2
D gene: -
CDR3 length: 14

CDR3 protein: CASSLPRLGLAGGYTQYF
CDR3 DNA: TGTGCCAGCAGCTTACCACGTTTAGGACTAGCGGGAGGATATACGCAGTATTTT
V gene: TRBV7-9
clone size: -
J gene: TRBJ2-3
D gene: TRBD2
CDR3 length: 18

CDR3 protein: CAISKTGFNEKLFF
CDR3 DNA: TGTGCCATCAGCAAGACAGGATTTAATGAAAAACTGTTTTTT
V gene: TRBV10-3
clone size: -
J gene: TRBJ1-4
D gene: -
CDR3 length: 14

CDR3 protein: CASSLSGNSPLHF
CDR3 DNA: TGTGCCAGCAGTTTATCCGGGAATTCACCCCTCCACTTT
V gene: TRBV27
clone size: -
J gene: TRBJ1-6
D gene: -
CDR3 length: 13